Each of the 11 T cell receptor beta chains below was sequenced from the same sample in a study of blood T cell repertoires in COVID-19. Here immunoSEQ multiplex PCR was the method, and the copy in TCRdb shows in-frame clones only, minus some. The data contain about 140,000 clones, nearly 85% of them singletons. The sequenced sample was peripheral blood. The receptors here all came from a human donor in a cohort sampled during active COVID-19.

The chain uses TRBV11-3 and TRBJ1-1; 9 nucleotides match TRBD1. This CDR3 is built from 15 residues. CDR1 and CDR2 from the germline V gene are SGHNT and YENEEA. The V gene end was trimmed by 5 bases and the J gene end by 5 bases; junction bases not matched to a gene: 9. The CDR3 DNA is TGTGCCAGCAGCCCACGGACAGGGGCCGGAACTGAAGCTTTCTTT. As protein: CASSPRTGAGTEAFF.

DNA of the CDR3: TGTGCCAGCAGCCTCGGGACAGGGGACCCCGATGGCTACACCTTC. Translating gives CASSLGTGDPDGYTF. The chain couples TRBV13 to TRBJ1-2, with 10 bases aligning to TRBD1. The V segment lost 5 bases and the J segment 6 bases; nucleotides outside the gene matches: 9. This CDR3 contains 15 residues. Germline values: CDR1 PRHDT, CDR2 FYEKMQ (reference sequence).

The chain joins TRBV10-3 to TRBJ1-2; 7 positions match TRBD1. The CDR3 is made up of 14 amino acids. The V gene end was trimmed by 5 bases and the J gene end by 6 bases; junction bases not matched to a gene: 9. Germline V gene sequence: CDR1 ENHRY, CDR2 SYGVKD. CDR3 nucleotide sequence: TGTGCCATCAGTATCTCGGGACAGACTGATGGCTACACCTTC. This translates into CAISISGQTDGYTF.

This rearrangement joins TRBV2 to TRBJ1-1; D is uncertain. The CDR3 is made up of 14 amino acids. V was shortened by 6 bases and J by 0 bases, with 11 bases between the two germline ends. Looked up from germline, CDR1 is SNHLY and CDR2 is FYNNEI. CDR3 sequence reads: CASRWEIMNTEAFF. Here the CDR3 DNA reads TGTGCCAGCAGATGGGAGATAATGAACACTGAAGCTTTCTTT.

J is TRBJ2-2 and V is TRBV19; TRBD1 matches 9 bases. V gave up 6 bases and J gave up 6 bases; unmatched junction bases: 8. Per the germline V gene, CDR1 is LNHDA and CDR2 is SQIVND (reference sequence). The CDR3 has 15 amino acids. CDR3 loop: CASRGDRAKPGELFF. The CDR3 DNA sequence: TGTGCCAGTAGAGGGGACAGGGCCAAACCCGGGGAGCTGTTTTTT.

The chain uses TRBV29-1 and TRBJ2-3; TRBD1 might be the D (6 bases). Germline lookup yields CDR1 SQVTM and CDR2 ANQGSEA. The length of the CDR3 is 15 residues. Trimming left V 2 bases short and J 2 bases short, with 14 bases between. CDR3 region: CSVETYRDVTDTQYF. CDR3 bases: TGCAGCGTTGAAACATACAGGGATGTCACAGATACGCAGTATTTT.

The chain links TRBV12-3 or TRBV12-4 to TRBJ2-3, with 7 bases lining up with TRBD1. The ends lost 8 bases at V and 2 bases at J; junction bases unmatched: 1. The length of the CDR3 is 12 residues. CDR3 residues: CASGQVTDTQYF. The CDR3 coding sequence is TGTGCCAGCGGACAGGTCACAGATACGCAGTATTTT.

The chain is built from TRBV6-2 or TRBV6-3 and TRBJ2-3, with a weak D call TRBD1 (5 bases). CDR3 length: 18 amino acids. Germline V CDR1 and CDR2: MNHEY, SVGEGT. The V gene lost 0 bases and the J gene lost 1 base, with 17 bases spanning the gap. Written as DNA, the CDR3 is TGTGCCAGCAGTTACTCGATTTGGGGCAGCGAGGGCACAGATACGCAGTATTTT. Amino acids: CASSYSIWGSEGTDTQYF.

The chain recombines TRBV6-2 or TRBV6-3 with TRBJ1-5; 9 bases are a match to TRBD1. Germline assignment: CDR1 MNHEY and CDR2 SVGEGT. There are 16 residues in the CDR3. The trim removed 5 bases at V and 0 bases at J, leaving 5 bases unmatched. CDR3 coding DNA: TGTGCCAGCAGTCCACAGGGGGCCACTAGCAATCAGCCCCAGCATTTT. It encodes CASSPQGATSNQPQHF.

The rearrangement joins TRBV6-2 or TRBV6-3 to TRBJ1-6; perhaps TRBD1 as D (6 bases). The ends were cut back, 5 bases at V and 7 bases at J, with 9 bases in the middle. Germline CDR1 MNHEY, CDR2 SVGEGT. This CDR3 comprises 13 residues. The CDR3 DNA reads as TGTGCCAGCAGTGATACAGGGAATTCACCCCTCCACTTT. This codes for CASSDTGNSPLHF.

The chain couples TRBV5-8 to TRBJ2-2; D might be TRBD2 (6 bases). V was shortened by 5 bases and J by 2 bases, with 13 bases between the two germline ends. Germline-derived CDR1 and CDR2 are SGHTS and YDEGEE. This CDR3 has 15 residues. The CDR3 nucleotides are TGTGCCAGCAGGTATCAAGGGACTAACACCGGGGAGCTGTTTTTT. The encoded protein is CASRYQGTNTGELFF.